Sequencing of this T cell receptor (beta chain) was carried out in a study of cytomegalovirus exposure and HLA in healthy donors. This clone is a singleton in its sample. Primers for the PCR totalled 60 Vbeta and 13 Jbeta. Profiled with immunoSEQ multiplex PCR; TCRdb holds only in-frame clones, not every one. The sample comprises about 110,000 clones, around 69% of which are singletons, and 8.2% rests with the top ten. The sequencing input was PBMCs. This TCR was sampled from a woman aged 40-49 years in good health and CMV-seropositive.

This CDR3 reads CASSSGARGMNTEAFF. As DNA, the CDR3 is TGTGCCAGCAGCTCAGGGGCCCGGGGAATGAACACTGAAGCTTTCTTT. V usage is TRBV5-4 and J usage is TRBJ1-1; D is possibly TRBD1 (6 bases). V gave up 3 bases and J gave up 0 bases, with 15 bases separating them. The CDR3 sequence is 16 residues long. Germline assignment: CDR1 SGHNT and CDR2 YYREEE (reference sequence). Full variable domain (outside the CDR3, taken from reference TRBV5-4 and TRBJ1-1): ETGVTQSPTHLIKTRGQQVTLRCSSQSGHNTVSWYQQALGQGPQFIFQYYREEENGRGNFPPRFSGLQFPNYSSELNVNALELDDSALYLCASSSGARGMNTEAFFGQGTRLTVV.